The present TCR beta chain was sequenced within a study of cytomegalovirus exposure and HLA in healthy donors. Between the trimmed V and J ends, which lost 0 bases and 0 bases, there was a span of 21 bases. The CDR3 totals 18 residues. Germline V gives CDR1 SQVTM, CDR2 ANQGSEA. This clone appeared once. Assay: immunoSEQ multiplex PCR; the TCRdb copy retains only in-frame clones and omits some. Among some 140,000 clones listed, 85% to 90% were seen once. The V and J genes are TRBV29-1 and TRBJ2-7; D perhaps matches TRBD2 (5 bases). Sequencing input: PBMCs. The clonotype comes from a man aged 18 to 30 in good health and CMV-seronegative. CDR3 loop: CSVEEGNVGGRSSYEQYF. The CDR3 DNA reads TGCAGCGTTGAAGAAGGTAACGTTGGAGGTAGAAGCTCCTACGAGCAGTACTTC.